This T cell receptor (beta chain) was captured by sequencing in a study of cytomegalovirus exposure and HLA in healthy donors. Looking at the study overall: From roughly 180 million T cells, an earlier analysis saw under 140 million unique TCR beta sequences. Study outcomes and limitations: HLA restriction was apparent for most CMV-associated TCR beta chains in a later analysis. According to an earlier analysis, most TCR beta V segments yielded productive rearrangements about 90% or about 30% of the time.

Concerning this clone: Its antigen is currently unknown.

The PCR made use of 60 Vbeta and 13 Jbeta primers. Original processing notes: Among the unique TCR beta chains that a later analysis counted, about 81 million in all, about 11 million were shared. The method was immunoSEQ multiplex PCR; TCRdb's version includes in-frame clones alone and lacks a portion of them. The D gene and trimming were derived from the DNA, and the V and J assignments and clone size from that table. The table lists roughly 50,000 clones. V was shortened by 6 bases and J by 6 bases, with 18 bases between the two germline ends. Germline CDR1 and CDR2: SQVTM and ANQGSEA. The CDR3 is 14 residues long.

The sequenced sample was PBMCs. The chain joins TRBV29-1 to TRBJ2-1; a weak D match, TRBD2 (7 bases). This clonotype originated in a man in his forties or fifties in good health and CMV-seropositive. CDR3 protein: CSVGGRDRANEQFF. In DNA, the CDR3 is TGCAGCGTCGGGGGGCGGGATAGGGCCAATGAGCAGTTCTTC.